The present T cell receptor beta chain was sequenced within a study of T cell repertoires in cytomegalovirus infection. Study background: Selected CMV epitopes included recently identified HLA-C-restricted ones as well as well-studied HLA-B-restricted ones. It can be stated that public TCR beta signatures indicated CMV infection as well as a matching HLA type.

This CDR3 region has 16 residues. V lost 2 bases to trimming and J lost 4 bases, with 17 bases between them. CDR1 SGHVS and CDR2 FNYEAQ come from the germline V gene. TCRdb reanalysed the reads using MiXCR and keeps one entry per CDR3 protein. The sample lists approximately 910,000 distinct CDR3 sequences; less than 40% were seen once. Remarks on this clonotype: No antigen is known for it. Since a much larger clone is just one base distant, this may be a read error.

This specimen consisted of cultured CD8+ T cells from PBMCs, obtained from culture after CMV antigen stimulation. The TCR sequence derives from a human donor in good health (CMV status not recorded). Some clones in this sample may be carry-over from other donors' samples. The chain has TRBV7-6 and TRBJ1-1; weak D call: TRBD1 (6 bases). The CDR3 spells CASSLRAGRGGTEAFF. In DNA form, the CDR3 reads TGTGCCAGCAGCTTAAGGGCAGGGAGAGGGGGCACTGAAGCTTTCTTT. Drawing the rest from reference TRBV7-6 and TRBJ1-1, the complete variable domain is GAGVSQSPRYKVTKRGQDVALRCDPISGHVSLYWYRQALGQGPEFLTYFNYEAQQDKSGLPNDRFSAERPEGSISTLTIQRTEQRDSAMYRCASSLRAGRGGTEAFFGQGTRLTVV.